A single sample is the source of the 24 T cell receptor beta chains below, sequenced in a study of T cell repertoires in ileal Crohn's disease. Some clones are missing from TCRdb's copy, which holds only in-frame ones; the method was immunoSEQ multiplex PCR. The sample shows roughly 31,000 clones, about four fifths of them seen only once. Sequenced material: ileal tissue. The receptors derive from an adult with Crohn's disease.

The rearrangement joins TRBV27 to TRBJ2-7; D is possibly TRBD1 (5 bases). The CDR3 consists of 13 residues. Germline V gene lookup returns CDR1 MNHEY and CDR2 SMNVEV (reference sequence). V was cut by 5 bases and J by 4 bases, with 12 bases left in between. This chain's CDR3 is CASSLTEKYEQYF. The CDR3 DNA is TGTGCCAGCAGTCTGACAGAAAAATACGAGCAGTACTTC.

This clone showed up just a few times. DNA of the CDR3: TGTGCCAGCAGTCCCCTATCTAGCGGACGAGCAGATACGCAGTATTTT. Translation gives CASSPLSSGRADTQYF. The J gene is TRBJ2-3, the V gene TRBV27; TRBD2 agrees at 7 bases. Germline assignment: CDR1 MNHEY and CDR2 SMNVEV (reference sequence). The trim removed 5 bases at V and 4 bases at J, leaving 12 bases unmatched. The CDR3 runs 16 residues.

V is TRBV18 and J is TRBJ1-4, with D unresolved. From germline, CDR1 is KGHSH and CDR2 LQKENI. Trimming removed 3 bases from V and 3 bases from J, with 5 bases in between. This CDR3 spans 13 amino acids. The CDR3 DNA reads TGTGCCAGCTCACCGAGGGCTAATGAAAAACTGTTTTTT. Its translation: CASSPRANEKLFF. The variable domain in full, with the rest retrieved from reference TRBV18 and TRBJ1-4, is NAGVMQNPRHLVRRRGQEARLRCSPMKGHSHVYWYRQLPEEGLKFMVYLQKENIIDESGMPKERFSAEFPKEGPSILRIQQVVRGDSAAYFCASSPRANEKLFFGSGTQLSVL.

The DNA for the CDR3 is TGTGCCAGCACCAGGGGTGGGTACCCCTACGAGCAGTACTTC. Translation gives CASTRGGYPYEQYF. The chain uses TRBV19 and TRBJ2-7; D may be TRBD1 (6 bases). With 9 bases removed from V and 2 bases from J, the gap between germline ends came to 17 bases. CDR1 LNHDA and CDR2 SQIVND come from the germline V gene (reference sequence). There are 14 residues in the CDR3.

This chain joins TRBV7-2 and TRBJ2-7; 8 positions match TRBD2. Germline assignment: CDR1 SGHTA and CDR2 FQGNSA. Trimming cost V 6 bases and J 9 bases; bases outside gene matches: 13. CDR3 size: 14 residues. The CDR3 spells CASRSTGTSQTQYF. CDR3 sequence (DNA): TGTGCCAGCAGATCGACCGGGACTAGTCAAACGCAGTACTTC.

The chain is built from TRBV7-9 and TRBJ2-7; D unclear. Between the trimmed V and J ends, which lost 6 bases and 3 bases, there was a span of 6 bases. The CDR3 totals 11 residues. Germline-derived CDR1 and CDR2 are SEHNR and FQNEAQ (reference sequence). This chain's CDR3 is CASSRLYEQYF. CDR3 bases: TGTGCCAGCAGTCGTCTCTACGAGCAGTACTTC.

The chain is built from TRBV19 and TRBJ2-7; D is unresolved. Trimming cost V 0 bases and J 5 bases, with 8 bases left between them. The CDR3 spans 13 residues. Germline CDR1 is LNHDA and CDR2 is SQIVND (reference sequence). Here the CDR3 DNA reads TGTGCCAGTAGTATAGAGGGCACCCACGAGCAGTACTTC. Protein product: CASSIEGTHEQYF.

The genes are TRBV6-1 and TRBJ2-3; 8 bases fit TRBD2. Germline V gives CDR1 MNHNS, CDR2 SASEGT. The CDR3 extends over 15 amino acids. Trimming cost V 3 bases and J 4 bases; bases outside gene matches: 6. CDR3 region: CASSDRAGDSDTQYF. In DNA form, the CDR3 reads TGTGCCAGCAGTGACCGAGCGGGAGATTCAGATACGCAGTATTTT.

This rearrangement joins TRBV4-1 to TRBJ1-5; TRBD1 matches 7 bases. CDR3 length: 17 amino acids. The ends lost 0 bases at V and 3 bases at J; junction bases unmatched: 8. Looked up from germline, CDR1 is MGHRA and CDR2 is YSYEKL. The CDR3 DNA reads as TGCGCCAGCAGCCAAGAGAGGGCGGGACAGTTCAATCAGCCCCAGCATTTT. This sequence encodes CASSQERAGQFNQPQHF.

The CDR3 sequence is CASSLVVARRTF. The CDR3 DNA reads TGTGCCAGCAGCTTAGTAGTTGCCCGGAGGACCTTC. J is TRBJ1-2 and V is TRBV7-9; the D is unclear. The CDR3 totals 12 residues. V was pared by 1 base and J by 14 bases, with 14 bases between. Germline assignment: CDR1 SEHNR and CDR2 FQNEAQ (reference sequence).

This clone was observed once. The rearrangement links TRBV7-9 to TRBJ2-7; weak D call: TRBD2 (5 bases). V was trimmed by 5 bases and J by 0 bases, leaving 17 bases between them. CDR1 and CDR2 from the germline V gene are SEHNR and FQNEAQ (reference sequence). CDR3 length: 16 residues. The CDR3 nucleotides read TGTGCCAGCAGCCCACTAGGCGGTTATAGCTCCTACGAGCAGTACTTC. It specifies CASSPLGGYSSYEQYF.

The chain uses TRBV7-9 and TRBJ1-1; 7 nucleotides align to TRBD1. CDR1 is SEHNR and CDR2 is FQNEAQ in the germline V gene (reference sequence). Trimming removed 4 bases from V and 5 bases from J; junction bases left unmatched: 7. The CDR3 sequence is 14 residues long. For the CDR3, the DNA is TGTGCCAGCAGCTCCTCGGTACAGGGGACTGAAGCTTTCTTT. It translates to CASSSSVQGTEAFF.

The gene calls are TRBV6-1 and TRBJ1-2; D is undetermined. This CDR3 spans 13 amino acids. V was pared by 6 bases and J by 7 bases, with 15 bases between. Germline loops: CDR1 MNHNS, CDR2 SASEGT. The CDR3 DNA reads TGTGCCAGCAGACGGGAGGTTTGGGGTGGCTACACCTTC. Translation gives CASRREVWGGYTF.

The CDR3 bases are TGTGCCAGCTCCCGAGCTGGGACTAGCGCCTACGAGCAGTACTTC. Its protein product is CASSRAGTSAYEQYF. The J gene is TRBJ2-7, the V gene TRBV18; 10 nucleotides line up with TRBD2. The ends lost 6 bases at V and 2 bases at J; junction bases unmatched: 7. Germline CDR1 KGHSH, CDR2 LQKENI. The CDR3 is made up of 15 amino acids.

This clone came up a few times. The chain has TRBV5-1 and TRBJ2-7, with 7 positions matching TRBD1. The CDR3 extends over 14 amino acids. V lost 4 bases to trimming and J lost 4 bases; unmatched junction nucleotides: 8. Germline V gene sequence: CDR1 SGHRS, CDR2 YFSETQ. Here the CDR3 reads CASSNQDRTYEQYF. The CDR3 region has the DNA TGCGCCAGCAGCAACCAGGACAGGACGTACGAGCAGTACTTC.

The chain uses TRBV7-8 and TRBJ1-5; 8 bases line up with TRBD1. There are 16 residues in the CDR3. Germline V CDR1 and CDR2: SGHVS, FQNEAQ. Trimming at V came to 1 base and at J to 4 bases, leaving 6 bases not matched to a gene. The DNA of the CDR3 is TGTGCCAGCAGCTTAGGTGGGGACAGGCGGAATCAGCCCCAGCATTTT. This codes for CASSLGGDRRNQPQHF.

The chain couples TRBV4-3 to TRBJ2-1, with 10 bases lining up with TRBD2. The J segment lost 9 bases and the V segment lost 3 bases, leaving 11 bases of the junction unmatched. The length of the CDR3 is 16 residues. The germline V gene encodes CDR1 LGHNA and CDR2 YSLEER. The CDR3 here is CASSHGLAEGSREQFF. The CDR3 coding sequence is TGCGCCAGCAGCCACGGACTAGCGGAGGGTTCGCGTGAGCAGTTCTTC.

V is TRBV25-1 and J is TRBJ1-2; tentative D call: TRBD1 (5 bases). Germline V gives CDR1 MGHDK, CDR2 SYGVNS. This CDR3 spans 16 amino acids. Trimming shortened V by 1 base and J by 7 bases, and 19 bases separated the two germline ends. The CDR3 here is CASSESGRVTGSGYTF. The CDR3 DNA sequence: TGTGCCAGCAGTGAATCTGGCAGGGTGACCGGGAGTGGCTACACCTTC.

This clone was found once. The V gene is TRBV5-5, the J gene TRBJ2-7; 8 bases align to TRBD2. J gave up 2 bases and V 2 bases, and 3 bases lay outside the gene matches. The CDR3 loop spans 14 amino acids. Looked up from germline, CDR1 is SGHKS and CDR2 is YYEKEE (reference sequence). For the CDR3, the DNA is TGTGCCAGCAGCTTAGCGGGAGTGACCTACGAGCAGTACTTC. It yields the protein CASSLAGVTYEQYF. The full variable domain, its missing parts supplied by reference TRBV5-5 and TRBJ2-7, is DAGVTQSPTHLIKTRGQQVTLRCSPISGHKSVSWYQQVLGQGPQFIFQYYEKEERGRGNFPDRFSARQFPNYSSELNVNALLLGDSALYLCASSLAGVTYEQYFGPGTRLTVT.

The chain combines TRBV6-1 with TRBJ1-2, with TRBD1 identical over 8 bases. The CDR3 sequence is 14 residues long. Per the germline V gene, CDR1 is MNHNS and CDR2 is SASEGT. J lost 2 bases, V lost 4 bases, and 3 bases had no gene match. The CDR3 region is CASSAYRGNYGYTF. CDR3 DNA: TGTGCCAGCAGTGCCTACAGGGGGAACTATGGCTACACCTTC.

CDR3: CTSSQGGDSNYGYTF. The CDR3 bases are TGCACCAGCAGCCAAGGGGGGGATTCCAACTATGGCTACACCTTC. This chain connects TRBV1 to TRBJ1-2. TRBV1 is a pseudogene segment. CDR3 size: 15 residues.

V and J are TRBV25-1 and TRBJ1-2; TRBD1 aligns across 7 bases. The J segment lost 5 bases and the V segment lost 5 bases, leaving 5 bases of the junction unmatched. CDR3 length equals 13 residues. Germline V gene data show CDR1 as MGHDK and CDR2 as SYGVNS. Here the CDR3 reads CASSRQGTYGYTF. In DNA, the CDR3 is TGTGCCAGCAGTCGACAGGGAACTTATGGCTACACCTTC.

This clone was counted only a few times. One end of the junction varies from germline; a read error may be responsible. The V and J genes are TRBV14 and TRBJ1-2; 9 nucleotides agree with TRBD1. CDR1 SGHDN and CDR2 FVKESK come from the germline V gene. This CDR3 region has 14 residues. The CDR3 protein is CASSQGTGWTGYTF. CDR3 DNA sequence: TGTGCCAGCAGTCAAGGGACAGGGTGGACTGGCTACACCTTC.

The chain is built from TRBV5-1 and TRBJ1-4, with 10 bases lining up with TRBD1. The CDR3 length is 13 residues. Germline CDR1 is SGHRS and CDR2 is YFSETQ. The ends lost 4 bases at V and 8 bases at J; junction bases unmatched: 2. The CDR3 nucleotides read TGCGCCAGCAGCGTGGACAGGGGGGAAAAACTGTTTTTT. Translated, it gives CASSVDRGEKLFF.